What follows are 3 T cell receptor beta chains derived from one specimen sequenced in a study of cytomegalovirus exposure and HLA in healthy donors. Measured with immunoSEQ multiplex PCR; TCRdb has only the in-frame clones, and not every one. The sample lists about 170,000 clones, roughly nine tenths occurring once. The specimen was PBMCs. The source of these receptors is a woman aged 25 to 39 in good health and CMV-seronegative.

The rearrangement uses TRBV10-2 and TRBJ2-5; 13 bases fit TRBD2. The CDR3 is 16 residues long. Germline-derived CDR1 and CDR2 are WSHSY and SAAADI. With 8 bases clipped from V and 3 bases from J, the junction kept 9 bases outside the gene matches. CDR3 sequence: CASGSPGTSGEETQYF. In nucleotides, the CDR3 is TGCGCCAGCGGTTCGCCCGGGACTAGCGGGGAAGAGACCCAGTACTTC.

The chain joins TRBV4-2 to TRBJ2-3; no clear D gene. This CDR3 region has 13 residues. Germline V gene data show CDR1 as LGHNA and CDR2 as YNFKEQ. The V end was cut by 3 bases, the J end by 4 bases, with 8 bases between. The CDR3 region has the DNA TGTGCCAGCAGCCAGACCCACTCAGATACGCAGTATTTT. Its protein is CASSQTHSDTQYF.

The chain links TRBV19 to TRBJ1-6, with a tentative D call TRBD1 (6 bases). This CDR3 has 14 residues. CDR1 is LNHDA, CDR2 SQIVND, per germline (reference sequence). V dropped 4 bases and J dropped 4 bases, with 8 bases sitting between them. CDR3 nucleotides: TGTGCCAGTAGTACAGGACAGTATAATTCACCCCTCCACTTT. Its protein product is CASSTGQYNSPLHF.